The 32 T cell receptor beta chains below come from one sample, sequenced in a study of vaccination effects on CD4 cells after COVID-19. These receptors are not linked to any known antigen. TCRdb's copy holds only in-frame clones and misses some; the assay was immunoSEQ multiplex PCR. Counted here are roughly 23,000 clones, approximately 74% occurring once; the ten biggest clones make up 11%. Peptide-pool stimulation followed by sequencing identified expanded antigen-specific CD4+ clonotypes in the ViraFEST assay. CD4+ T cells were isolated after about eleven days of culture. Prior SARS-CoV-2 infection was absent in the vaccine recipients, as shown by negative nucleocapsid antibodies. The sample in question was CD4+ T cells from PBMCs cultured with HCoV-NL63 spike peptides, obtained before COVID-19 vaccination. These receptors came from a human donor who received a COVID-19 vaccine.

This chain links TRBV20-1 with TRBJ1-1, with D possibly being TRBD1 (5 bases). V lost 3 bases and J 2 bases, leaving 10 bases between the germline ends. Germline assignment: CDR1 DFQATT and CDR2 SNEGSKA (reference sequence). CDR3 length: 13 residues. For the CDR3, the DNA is TGCAGTGCTAGTGGGGACCGTAACACTGAAGCTTTCTTT. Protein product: CSASGDRNTEAFF.

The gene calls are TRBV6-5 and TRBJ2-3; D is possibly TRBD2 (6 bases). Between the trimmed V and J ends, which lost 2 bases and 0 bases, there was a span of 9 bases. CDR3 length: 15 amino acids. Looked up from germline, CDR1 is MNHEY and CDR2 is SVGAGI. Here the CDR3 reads CASSYVGTSTDTQYF. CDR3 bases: TGTGCCAGCAGTTACGTCGGGACTAGCACAGATACGCAGTATTTT.

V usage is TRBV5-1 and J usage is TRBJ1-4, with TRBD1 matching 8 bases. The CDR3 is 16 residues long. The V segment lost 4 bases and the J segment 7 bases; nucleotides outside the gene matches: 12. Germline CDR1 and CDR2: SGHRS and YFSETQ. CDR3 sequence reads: CASSPDGQGAGEKLFF. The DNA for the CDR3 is TGCGCCAGCAGCCCGGACGGACAGGGCGCCGGTGAAAAACTGTTTTTT.

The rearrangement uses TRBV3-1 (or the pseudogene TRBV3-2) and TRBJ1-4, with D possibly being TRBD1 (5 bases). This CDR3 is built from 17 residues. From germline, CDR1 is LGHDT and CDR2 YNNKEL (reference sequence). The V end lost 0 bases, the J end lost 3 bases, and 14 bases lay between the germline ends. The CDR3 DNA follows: TGTGCCAGCAGCCAAGACTCCCGAGTCAGGGCTAATGAAAAACTGTTTTTT. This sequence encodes CASSQDSRVRANEKLFF.

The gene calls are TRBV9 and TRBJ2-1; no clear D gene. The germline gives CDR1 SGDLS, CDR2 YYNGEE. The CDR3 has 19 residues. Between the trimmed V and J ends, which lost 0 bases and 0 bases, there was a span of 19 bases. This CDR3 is CASSVGAVAYKSSYNEQFF. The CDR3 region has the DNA TGTGCCAGCAGCGTAGGCGCAGTCGCCTACAAGAGCTCCTACAATGAGCAGTTCTTC.

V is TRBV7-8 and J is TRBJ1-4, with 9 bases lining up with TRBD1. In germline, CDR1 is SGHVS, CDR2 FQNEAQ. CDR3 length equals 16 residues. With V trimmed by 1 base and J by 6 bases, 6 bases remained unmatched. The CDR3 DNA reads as TGTGCCAGCAGCTTAGAACCGGGACAGGGAGATGAAAAACTGTTTTTT. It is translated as CASSLEPGQGDEKLFF.

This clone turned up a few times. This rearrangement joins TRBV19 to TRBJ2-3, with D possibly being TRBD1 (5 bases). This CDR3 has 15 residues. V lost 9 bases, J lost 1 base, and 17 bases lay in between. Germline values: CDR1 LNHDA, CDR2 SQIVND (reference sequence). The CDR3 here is CASRYQGRGTDTQYF. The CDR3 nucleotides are TGTGCCAGCAGATACCAGGGTCGGGGCACAGATACGCAGTATTTT.

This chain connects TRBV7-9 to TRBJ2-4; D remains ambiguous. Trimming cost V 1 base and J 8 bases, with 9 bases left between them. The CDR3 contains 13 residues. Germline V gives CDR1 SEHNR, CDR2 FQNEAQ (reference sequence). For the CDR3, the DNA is TGTGCCAGCAGCTTAGACCTCAAGGACATTCAGTACTTC. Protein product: CASSLDLKDIQYF.

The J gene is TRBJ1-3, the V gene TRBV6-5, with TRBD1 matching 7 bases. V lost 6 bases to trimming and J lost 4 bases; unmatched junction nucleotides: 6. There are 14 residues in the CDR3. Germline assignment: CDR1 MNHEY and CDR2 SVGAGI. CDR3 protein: CASSDDRVGNTIYF. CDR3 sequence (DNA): TGTGCCAGCAGCGACGACAGGGTCGGAAACACCATATATTTT.

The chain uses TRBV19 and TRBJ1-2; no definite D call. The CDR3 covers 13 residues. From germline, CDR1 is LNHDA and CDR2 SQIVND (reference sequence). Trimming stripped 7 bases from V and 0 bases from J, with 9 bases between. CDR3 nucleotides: TGTGCCAGTACCTATTATACTAACTATGGCTACACCTTC. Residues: CASTYYTNYGYTF. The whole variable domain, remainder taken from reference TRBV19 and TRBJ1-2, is DGGITQSPKYLFRKEGQNVTLSCEQNLNHDAMYWYRQDPGQGLRLIYYSQIVNDFQKGDIAEGYSVSREKKESFPLTVTSAQKNPTAFYLCASTYYTNYGYTFGSGTRLTVV.

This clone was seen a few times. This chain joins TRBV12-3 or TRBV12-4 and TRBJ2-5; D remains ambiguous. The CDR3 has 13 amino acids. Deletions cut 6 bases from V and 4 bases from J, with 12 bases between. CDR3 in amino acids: CASSHLMGETQYF. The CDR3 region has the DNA TGTGCCAGCAGCCACCTCATGGGAGAGACCCAGTACTTC.

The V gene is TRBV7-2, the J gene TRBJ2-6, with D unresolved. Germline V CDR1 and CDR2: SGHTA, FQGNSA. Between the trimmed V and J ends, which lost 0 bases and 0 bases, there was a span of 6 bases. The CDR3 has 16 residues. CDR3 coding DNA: TGTGCCAGCAGCTTAGCCACCCACTCTGGGGCCAACGTCCTGACTTTC. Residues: CASSLATHSGANVLTF.

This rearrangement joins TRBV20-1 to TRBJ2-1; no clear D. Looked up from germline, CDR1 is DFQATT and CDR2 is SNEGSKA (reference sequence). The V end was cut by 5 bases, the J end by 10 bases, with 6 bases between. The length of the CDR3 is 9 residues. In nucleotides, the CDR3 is TGCAGTGCTCTCCGGGAGCAGTTCTTC. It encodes CSALREQFF.

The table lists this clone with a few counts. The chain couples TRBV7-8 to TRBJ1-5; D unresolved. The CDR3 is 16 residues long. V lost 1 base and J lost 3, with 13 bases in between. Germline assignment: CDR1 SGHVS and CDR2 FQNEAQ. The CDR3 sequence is CASSLGRATVNQPQHF. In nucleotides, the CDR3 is TGTGCCAGCAGCTTAGGGCGGGCAACGGTCAATCAGCCCCAGCATTTT.

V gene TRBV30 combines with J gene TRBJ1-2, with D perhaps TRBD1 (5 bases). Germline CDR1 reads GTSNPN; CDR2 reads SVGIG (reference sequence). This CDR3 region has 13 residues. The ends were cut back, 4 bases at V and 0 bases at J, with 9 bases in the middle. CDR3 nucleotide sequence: TGTGCCTGGATGGGGCAGGCTAACTATGGCTACACCTTC. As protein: CAWMGQANYGYTF.

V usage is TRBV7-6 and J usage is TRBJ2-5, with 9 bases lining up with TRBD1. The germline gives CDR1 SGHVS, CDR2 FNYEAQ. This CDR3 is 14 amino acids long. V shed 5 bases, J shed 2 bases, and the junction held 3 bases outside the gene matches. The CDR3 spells CASSLGTGQETQYF. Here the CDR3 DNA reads TGTGCCAGCAGCCTCGGGACAGGGCAAGAGACCCAGTACTTC.

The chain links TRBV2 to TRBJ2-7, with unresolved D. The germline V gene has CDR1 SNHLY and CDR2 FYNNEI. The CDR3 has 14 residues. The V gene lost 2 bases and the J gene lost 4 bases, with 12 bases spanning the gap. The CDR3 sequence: CASSEFGLSYEQYF. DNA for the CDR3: TGTGCCAGCAGTGAATTCGGGCTTAGTTACGAGCAGTACTTC.

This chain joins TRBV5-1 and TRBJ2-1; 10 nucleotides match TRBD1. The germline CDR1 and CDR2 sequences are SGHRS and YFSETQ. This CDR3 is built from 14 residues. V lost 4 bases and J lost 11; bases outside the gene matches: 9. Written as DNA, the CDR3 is TGCGCCAGCAGCCCCGACGGGACAGGGGAAAAGCAGTTCTTC. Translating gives CASSPDGTGEKQFF.

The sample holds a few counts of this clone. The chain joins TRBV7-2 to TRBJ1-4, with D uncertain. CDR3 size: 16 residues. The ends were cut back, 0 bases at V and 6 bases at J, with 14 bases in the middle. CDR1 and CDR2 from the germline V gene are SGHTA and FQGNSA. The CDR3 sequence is CASSLALRAVDEKLFF. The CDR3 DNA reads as TGTGCCAGCAGCTTAGCGTTGAGGGCAGTAGATGAAAAACTGTTTTTT.

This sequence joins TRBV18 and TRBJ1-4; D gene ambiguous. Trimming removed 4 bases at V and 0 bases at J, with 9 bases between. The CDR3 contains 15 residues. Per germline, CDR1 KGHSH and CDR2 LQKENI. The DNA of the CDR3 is TGTGCCAGCTCACAAAATCAAGCAACTAATGAAAAACTGTTTTTT. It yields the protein CASSQNQATNEKLFF.

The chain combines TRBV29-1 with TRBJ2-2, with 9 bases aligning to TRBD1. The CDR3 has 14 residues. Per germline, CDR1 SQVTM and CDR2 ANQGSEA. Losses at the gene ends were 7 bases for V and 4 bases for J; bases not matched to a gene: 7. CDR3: CSGTQGASTGELFF. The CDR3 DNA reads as TGCAGCGGGACACAGGGGGCGAGCACCGGGGAGCTGTTTTTT.

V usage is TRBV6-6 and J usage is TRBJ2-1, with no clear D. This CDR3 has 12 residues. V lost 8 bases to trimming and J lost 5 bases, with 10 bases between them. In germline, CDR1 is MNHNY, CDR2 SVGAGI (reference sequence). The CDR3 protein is CASGLPNNEQFF. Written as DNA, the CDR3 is TGTGCCAGCGGTCTTCCCAACAATGAGCAGTTCTTC.

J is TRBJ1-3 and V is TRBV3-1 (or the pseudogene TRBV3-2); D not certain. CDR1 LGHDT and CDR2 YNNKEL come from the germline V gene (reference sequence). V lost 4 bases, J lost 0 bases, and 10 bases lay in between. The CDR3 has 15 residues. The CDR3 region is CASSPSRSSGNTIYF. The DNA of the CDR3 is TGTGCCAGCAGCCCCTCCAGGAGCTCTGGAAACACCATATATTTT.

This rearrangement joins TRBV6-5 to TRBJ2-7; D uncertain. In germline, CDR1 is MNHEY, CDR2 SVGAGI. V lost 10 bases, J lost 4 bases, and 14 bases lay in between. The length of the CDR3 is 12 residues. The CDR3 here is CATTTRVYEQYF. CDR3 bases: TGTGCCACGACGACCCGGGTTTACGAGCAGTACTTC.

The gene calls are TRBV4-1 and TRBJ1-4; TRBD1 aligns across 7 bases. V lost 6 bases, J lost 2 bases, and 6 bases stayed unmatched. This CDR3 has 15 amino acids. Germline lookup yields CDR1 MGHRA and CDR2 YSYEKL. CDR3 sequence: CASRGKGQTNEKLFF. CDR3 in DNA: TGCGCCAGCAGAGGAAAGGGACAGACTAATGAAAAACTGTTTTTT.

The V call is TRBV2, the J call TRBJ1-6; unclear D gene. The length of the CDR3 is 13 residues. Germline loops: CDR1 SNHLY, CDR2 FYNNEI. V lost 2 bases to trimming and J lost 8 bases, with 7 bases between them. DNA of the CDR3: TGTGCCAGCAGTGAAATTGAAGATTCACCCCTCCACTTT. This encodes CASSEIEDSPLHF.

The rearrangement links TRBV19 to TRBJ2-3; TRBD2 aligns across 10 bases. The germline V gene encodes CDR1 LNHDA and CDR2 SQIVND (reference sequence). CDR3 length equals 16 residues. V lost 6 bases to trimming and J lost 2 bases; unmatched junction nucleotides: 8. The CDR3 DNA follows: TGTGCCAGTAGGGGGGCACTAGCGGGGTACACAGATACGCAGTATTTT. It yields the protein CASRGALAGYTDTQYF.

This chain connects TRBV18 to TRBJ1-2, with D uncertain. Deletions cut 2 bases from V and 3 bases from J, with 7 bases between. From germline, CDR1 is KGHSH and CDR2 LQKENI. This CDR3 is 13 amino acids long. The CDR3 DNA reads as TGTGCCAGCTCACCAGGATCGGACTATGGCTACACCTTC. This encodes CASSPGSDYGYTF.

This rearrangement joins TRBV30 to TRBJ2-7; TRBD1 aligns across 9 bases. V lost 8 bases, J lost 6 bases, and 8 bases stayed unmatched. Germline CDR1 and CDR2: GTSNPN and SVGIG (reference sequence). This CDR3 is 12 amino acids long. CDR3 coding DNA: TGTGCCCTCACCGGGACAGGGCTCGAGCAGTACTTC. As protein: CALTGTGLEQYF. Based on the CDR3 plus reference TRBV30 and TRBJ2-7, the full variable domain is SQTIHQWPATLVQPVGSPLSLECTVEGTSNPNLYWYRQAAGRGLQLLFYSVGIGQISSEVPQNLSASRPQDRQFILSSKKLLLSDSGFYLCALTGTGLEQYFGPGTRLTVT.

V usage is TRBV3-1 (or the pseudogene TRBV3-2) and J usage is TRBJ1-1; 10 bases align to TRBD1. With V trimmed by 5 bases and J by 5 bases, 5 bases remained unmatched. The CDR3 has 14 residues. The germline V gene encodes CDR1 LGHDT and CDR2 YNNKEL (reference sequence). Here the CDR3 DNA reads TGTGCCAGCAGCTTTGGACAGGGGGGTACTGAAGCTTTCTTT. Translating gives CASSFGQGGTEAFF.

CDR3 in amino acids: CASSLYGQGQFYGYTF. CDR3 in DNA: TGTGCCAGCAGCTTATATGGTCAGGGTCAATTCTATGGCTACACCTTC. The chain links TRBV5-6 to TRBJ1-2, with D perhaps matching TRBD1 (5 bases). V gave up 2 bases and J gave up 4 bases, with 18 bases separating them. This CDR3 is 16 amino acids long. The germline CDR1 and CDR2 sequences are SGHDT and YYEEEE.

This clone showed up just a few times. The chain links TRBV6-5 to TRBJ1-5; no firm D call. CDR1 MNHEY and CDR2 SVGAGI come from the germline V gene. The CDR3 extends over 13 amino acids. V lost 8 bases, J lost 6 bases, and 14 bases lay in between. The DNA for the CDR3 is TGTGCCAGCGAGGAGGTACCCCGTCAGCCCCAGCATTTT. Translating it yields CASEEVPRQPQHF.